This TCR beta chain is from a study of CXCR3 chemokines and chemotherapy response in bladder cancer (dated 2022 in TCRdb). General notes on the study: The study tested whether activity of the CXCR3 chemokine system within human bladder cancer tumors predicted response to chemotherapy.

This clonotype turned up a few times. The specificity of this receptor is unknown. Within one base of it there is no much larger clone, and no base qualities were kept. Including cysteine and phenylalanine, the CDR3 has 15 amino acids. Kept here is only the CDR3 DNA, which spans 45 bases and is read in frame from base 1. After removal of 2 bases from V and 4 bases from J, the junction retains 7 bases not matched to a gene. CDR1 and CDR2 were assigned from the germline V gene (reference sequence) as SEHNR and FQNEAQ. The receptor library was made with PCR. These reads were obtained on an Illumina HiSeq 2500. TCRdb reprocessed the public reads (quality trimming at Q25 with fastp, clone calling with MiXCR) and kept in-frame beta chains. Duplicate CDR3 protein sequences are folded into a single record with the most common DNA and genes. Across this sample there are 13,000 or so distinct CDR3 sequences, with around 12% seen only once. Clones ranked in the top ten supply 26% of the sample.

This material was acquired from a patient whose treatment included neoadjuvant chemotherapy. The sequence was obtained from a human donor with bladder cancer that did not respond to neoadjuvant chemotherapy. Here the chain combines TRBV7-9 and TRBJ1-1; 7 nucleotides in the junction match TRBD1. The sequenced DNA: TGTGCCAGCAGCTTACCGACAGGGTCGGGCACTGAAGCTTTCTTT. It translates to CASSLPTGSGTEAFF.